This T cell receptor (beta chain) was sequenced for a study of T cells after posttransplantation cyclophosphamide. General study points: Later blood repertoires were often dominated by clones from the donor CD8+ memory compartment. Recipient CMV seropositivity and CMV reactivation strongly tracked TRB clonality. TRB overlap between skin or GI tissue T cells and blood was limited.

The protocol was immunoSEQ multiplex PCR, while the TCRdb copy is restricted to in-frame clones and leaves out a portion. The repertoire consists of around 66,000 clones, with around 95% occurring once and the leading ten covering about 3%. As regards this clone: Its antigen is as yet unknown.

The ends were cut back, 2 bases at V and 10 bases at J, with 9 bases in the middle. The CDR3 has 13 amino acids. Germline V gives CDR1 SGHAT, CDR2 FQNNGV. Peripheral blood was collected from the related graft donor on the marrow donation day. The chain combines TRBV11-2 with TRBJ1-6; unclear D gene. The TCR originated in a woman aged 25 to 39 in good health and a related stem cell transplant donor. Material for sequencing was PBMCs. The CDR3 sequence is CASSLLEESPLHF. Written as DNA, the CDR3 is TGTGCCAGCAGCTTACTCGAGGAATCACCCCTCCACTTT.